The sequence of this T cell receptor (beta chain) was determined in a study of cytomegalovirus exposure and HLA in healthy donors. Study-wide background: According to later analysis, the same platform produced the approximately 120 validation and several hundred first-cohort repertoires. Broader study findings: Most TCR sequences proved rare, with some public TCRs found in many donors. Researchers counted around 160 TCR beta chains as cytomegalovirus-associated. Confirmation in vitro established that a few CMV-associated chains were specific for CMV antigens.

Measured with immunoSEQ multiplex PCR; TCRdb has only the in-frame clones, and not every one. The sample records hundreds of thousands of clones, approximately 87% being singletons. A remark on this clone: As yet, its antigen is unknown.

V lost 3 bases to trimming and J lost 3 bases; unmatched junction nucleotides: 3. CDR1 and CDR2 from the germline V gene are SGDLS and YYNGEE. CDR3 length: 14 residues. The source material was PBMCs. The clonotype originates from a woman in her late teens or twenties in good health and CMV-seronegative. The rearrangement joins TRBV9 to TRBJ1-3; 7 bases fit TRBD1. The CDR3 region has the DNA TGTGCCAGCAGCGACAGGGGTGGTGGAAACACCATATATTTT. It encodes CASSDRGGGNTIYF.